This T cell receptor (beta chain) is from a study of T-cell memory formation after mild COVID-19. Study observations and caveats: Shrinking CD4+ clones resided mostly in CM and EM, and CD8+ ones in EMRA.

This clonotype was observed many times. Its antigen is still unknown. V lost 4 bases and J lost 0, with 16 bases in between. This CDR3 has 17 residues. Germline V CDR1 and CDR2: SGHDT, YYEEEE. Researchers used 5'RACE with constant-segment primers to make TCR alpha and TCR beta cDNA libraries that carry sample barcodes and UMIs. TCRdb reanalysed the 5' RACE reads using MiXCR and keeps one entry per CDR3 protein. The sample shows 350,000 or so distinct CDR3 sequences, approximately 21% of them seen only once. This chain uses TRBV5-6 with TRBJ1-4; D is ambiguous. The sequence derives from an adult woman who had mild COVID-19 (a few samples of this study predate the infection). Cell type and time point are not known. Material: PBMCs or a T cell subset sorted from them (not recorded which). The CDR3 spells CASSPDGWSATNEKLFF. CDR3 sequence (DNA): TGTGCCAGCAGCCCGGACGGGTGGAGTGCAACTAATGAAAAACTGTTTTTT.